The next 24 T cell receptor beta chains were all read from a single sample in a study of neurological immune-mediated disorders. TCRdb itself ran the 5' RACE reads through MiXCR, one entry per CDR3 protein. The table has 55,000 to 65,000 distinct CDR3 sequences, roughly 3.5% seen once. The sequencing input was PBMCs. The receptors here all came from a woman in her twenties or thirties with multiple sclerosis.

This clonotype was observed many times. This chain connects TRBV11-2 to TRBJ2-2; no firm D call. The V gene lost 4 bases and the J gene lost 1 base, with 4 bases spanning the gap. The V gene's germline CDR1 is SGHAT and CDR2 FQNNGV. The CDR3 has 13 amino acids. The CDR3 nucleotides are TGTGCCAGCAGCTCCAGGAACACCGGGGAGCTGTTTTTT. It specifies CASSSRNTGELFF.

There are many counts of this clonotype. This chain uses TRBV12-3 or TRBV12-4 with TRBJ1-2; TRBD1 aligns across 8 bases. With V trimmed by 3 bases and J by 4 bases, 13 bases remained unmatched. The CDR3 covers 17 residues. As DNA, the CDR3 is TGTGCCAGCAGTTTTCTGGACAGGGTCTTGTACGGCTATGGCTACACCTTC. It encodes CASSFLDRVLYGYGYTF.

This clonotype was detected many times. This chain connects TRBV20-1 to TRBJ2-5; D is ambiguous. Between the trimmed V and J ends, which lost 3 bases and 4 bases, there was a span of 6 bases. CDR3 size: 11 residues. CDR1 and CDR2 from the germline V gene are DFQATT and SNEGSKA (reference sequence). The CDR3 loop is CSARIGETQYF. As DNA, the CDR3 is TGCAGTGCTAGGATCGGAGAGACCCAGTACTTC.

The V call is TRBV29-1, the J call TRBJ1-1, with D possibly being TRBD1 (6 bases). Trimming shortened V by 5 bases and J by 1 base, and 17 bases separated the two germline ends. The CDR3 has 15 amino acids. Germline CDR1 and CDR2: SQVTM and ANQGSEA. The CDR3 protein is CSVFLSDRPNTEAFF. DNA for the CDR3: TGCAGCGTTTTTTTATCCGACAGGCCGAACACTGAAGCTTTCTTT.

This clonotype was found a few times. The chain has TRBV7-2 and TRBJ2-2, with TRBD2 matching 10 bases. Germline V gene data show CDR1 as SGHTA and CDR2 as FQGNSA. The CDR3 runs to 15 residues. With V trimmed by 4 bases and J by 6 bases, 5 bases remained unmatched. The CDR3: CASSWSGGAAGELFF. As DNA, the CDR3 is TGTGCCAGCAGCTGGAGCGGGGGGGCCGCCGGGGAGCTGTTTTTT.

This clonotype showed up many times. V is TRBV3-1 and J is TRBJ2-2, with a possible D match to TRBD1 (6 bases). V lost 6 bases, J lost 1 base, and 9 bases lay in between. This CDR3 contains 14 residues. Germline V gene sequence: CDR1 LGHDT, CDR2 YNNKEL (reference sequence). DNA of the CDR3: TGTGCCAGCAGAAAACAGGGGAACACCGGGGAGCTGTTTTTT. Its translation is CASRKQGNTGELFF.

This clonotype was recorded at least ten times. CDR3 amino acids: CASSSRALANEQFF. The CDR3 bases are TGTGCCAGCAGTTCTCGGGCTTTAGCAAATGAGCAGTTCTTC. The rearrangement joins TRBV12-3 or TRBV12-4 to TRBJ2-1; unclear D gene. V lost 4 bases to trimming and J lost 7 bases, with 14 bases between them. This CDR3 has 14 residues.

A few counts support this clonotype. The chain links TRBV20-1 to TRBJ2-4; 9 nucleotides align to TRBD1. The CDR3 spans 16 residues. Unmatched junction bases numbered 11, after V lost 5 bases and J lost 3 bases. The germline gives CDR1 DFQATT, CDR2 SNEGSKA (reference sequence). As DNA, the CDR3 is TGCAGTGCTCCCGTTATTACAGGGGGCGGCAAAAACATTCAGTACTTC. Its translation: CSAPVITGGGKNIQYF.

The sample holds many counts of this clonotype. The chain carries TRBV29-1 and TRBJ1-2, with a tentative D call TRBD1 (6 bases). The CDR3 sequence is 14 residues long. Trimming took off 6 bases at V and 0 bases at J, with 14 bases between the two ends. CDR1 and CDR2 from the germline V gene are SQVTM and ANQGSEA. Written as DNA, the CDR3 is TGCAGCGTCTCGAGGGACACAGCTAACTATGGCTACACCTTC. Protein product: CSVSRDTANYGYTF.

The rearrangement uses TRBV15 and TRBJ2-7; 7 bases match TRBD2. With V trimmed by 5 bases and J by 6 bases, 13 bases remained unmatched. CDR1 is LNHNV, CDR2 YYDKDF, per germline (reference sequence). This CDR3 is 15 amino acids long. CDR3 sequence reads: CATSSFSGPSSEQYF. CDR3 in DNA: TGTGCCACCAGCTCCTTTAGCGGGCCAAGTAGCGAGCAGTACTTC.

In its sample, this clonotype was seen many times. The V and J genes are TRBV2 and TRBJ2-7; maybe TRBD1 (7 bases). V lost 9 bases and J 6 bases, leaving 12 bases between the germline ends. This CDR3 has 11 residues. Germline V gene data show CDR1 as SNHLY and CDR2 as FYNNEI. This CDR3 is CARRQGGEQYF. In DNA, the CDR3 is TGTGCCAGGAGACAGGGAGGCGAGCAGTACTTC.

This clonotype was seen many times. The gene calls are TRBV5-1 and TRBJ2-7, with D possibly being TRBD2 (5 bases). In germline, CDR1 is SGHRS, CDR2 YFSETQ. Deletions cut 5 bases from V and 4 bases from J, with 13 bases between. The CDR3 covers 13 residues. The CDR3 loop is CASREAAGYEQYF. CDR3 nucleotides: TGCGCCAGCAGGGAGGCCGCCGGGTACGAGCAGTACTTC. The full variable domain, rest sourced from reference TRBV5-1 and TRBJ2-7, is KAGVTQTPRYLIKTRGQQVTLSCSPISGHRSVSWYQQTPGQGLQFLFEYFSETQRNKGNFPGRFSGRQFSNSRSEMNVSTLELGDSALYLCASREAAGYEQYFGPGTRLTVT.

This clonotype appeared a few times. This chain joins TRBV14 and TRBJ2-2; D is ambiguous. V lost 1 base, J lost 5 bases, and 11 bases lay in between. Germline V CDR1 and CDR2: SGHDN, FVKESK. The CDR3 is 15 residues long. The CDR3 spells CASSQVQPGTGELFF. The CDR3, as DNA: TGTGCCAGCAGCCAAGTTCAGCCAGGAACCGGGGAGCTGTTTTTT.

In this sample, this clonotype turned up many times. The V call is TRBV20-1, the J call TRBJ2-1; D gene unclear. CDR3 length equals 14 residues. Germline V gene lookup returns CDR1 DFQATT and CDR2 SNEGSKA (reference sequence). CDR3 bases: TGCAGCGTCGACTCCCGAGACACCTACAATGAGCAGTTCTTC. Protein product: CSVDSRDTYNEQFF.

This clonotype was detected ten times or more. The junction differs from germline at one of its ends, possibly a read error. The rearrangement joins TRBV12-3 or TRBV12-4 to TRBJ1-6, with a possible D match to TRBD1 (6 bases). This CDR3 contains 13 residues. The CDR3 protein is CASTWDNRSPLNF. The CDR3 nucleotides are TGTGCCAGCACCTGGGACAATCGTTCACCCCTCAACTTT.

This clonotype has ten or more counts. J is TRBJ2-7 and V is TRBV6-2 or TRBV6-3; D perhaps matches TRBD2 (6 bases). CDR1 and CDR2 from the germline V gene are MNHEY and SVGEGT. Trimming shortened V by 1 base and J by 3 bases, and 13 bases separated the two germline ends. This CDR3 spans 15 amino acids. Here the CDR3 reads CASSYLVAANYEQYF. In DNA form, the CDR3 reads TGTGCCAGCAGTTACTTGGTAGCGGCAAACTACGAGCAGTACTTC.

This clonotype was seen ten or more times. The chain uses TRBV7-8 and TRBJ2-7; TRBD2 might be the D (6 bases). The germline V gene has CDR1 SGHVS and CDR2 FQNEAQ. Trimming pared 5 bases from V and 5 bases from J, leaving 19 bases between. The CDR3 contains 15 residues. In DNA, the CDR3 is TGTGCCAGCAGCCTCGCGGGACGCTACGACCACGAGCAGTACTTC. Translated: CASSLAGRYDHEQYF.

Ten or more counts support this clonotype. The rearrangement joins TRBV11-2 to TRBJ2-3; TRBD2 is a possible D gene (6 bases). This CDR3 region has 17 residues. V was pared by 0 bases and J by 0 bases, with 13 bases between. The germline V gene encodes CDR1 SGHAT and CDR2 FQNNGV. CDR3 DNA sequence: TGTGCCAGCAGCTTAGATCGGAGCGGGTTGAGCACAGATACGCAGTATTTT. Residues: CASSLDRSGLSTDTQYF.

This clonotype was recorded at least ten times. The V call is TRBV12-3 or TRBV12-4, the J call TRBJ2-7, with D possibly called TRBD1 or TRBD2 (5 bases each). This CDR3 is 12 amino acids long. Trimming left V 6 bases short and J 7 bases short, with 13 bases between. The CDR3 here is CASRGRSWEQYF. The CDR3 region has the DNA TGTGCCAGCAGGGGACGAAGTTGGGAGCAGTACTTC.

This clonotype has a count of ten or more. The V call is TRBV20-1, the J call TRBJ2-3; D gene ambiguous. The germline CDR1 and CDR2 sequences are DFQATT and SNEGSKA (reference sequence). Trimming took 3 bases from V and 4 from J, leaving 8 bases between them. The CDR3 spans 12 residues. The CDR3 DNA reads TGCAGTGCTAGGAGGATCCCAGATACGCAGTATTTT. It specifies CSARRIPDTQYF.

This clonotype showed up many times. V gene TRBV5-1 combines with J gene TRBJ1-2; D is unclear. Looked up from germline, CDR1 is SGHRS and CDR2 is YFSETQ. The germline V and J ends were trimmed by 6 bases and 8 bases, with 14 bases remaining between them. This CDR3 region has 12 residues. CDR3 DNA: TGCGCCAGCACGTTGGATCTAGGGGGCTACACCTTC. Its translation: CASTLDLGGYTF.

This clonotype was recorded at least ten times. J is TRBJ1-2 and V is TRBV12-3 or TRBV12-4; 7 nucleotides agree with TRBD1. V shed 7 bases and J 0 bases; nucleotides not matched to a gene: 2. The CDR3 spans 13 residues. The CDR3 DNA sequence: TGTGCCAGCACCAGGGGGACTAACTATGGCTACACCTTC. This sequence encodes CASTRGTNYGYTF.

This clonotype has ten or more counts. The chain employs TRBV7-8 and TRBJ2-1; D is unclear. V was cut by 5 bases and J by 8 bases, with 10 bases left in between. Per the germline V gene, CDR1 is SGHVS and CDR2 is FQNEAQ. The CDR3 contains 12 residues. The CDR3 coding sequence is TGTGCCAGCAGCCGGAGTTCCTATGAGCAGTTCTTC. Amino acid sequence: CASSRSSYEQFF.

This clonotype showed up many times. A read error may produce the germline difference seen at one junction end. The V gene is TRBV7-7, the J gene TRBJ2-5; TRBD2 agrees at 11 bases. The germline CDR1 and CDR2 sequences are SSHAT and FNYEAQ (reference sequence). The CDR3 totals 16 residues. Here the CDR3 reads CASSPTLAGGQETQYF. The CDR3 coding sequence is TGTGCTAGCAGCCCGACGCTAGCGGGGGGCCAAGAGACCCAGTACTTC.